In its sample, the clone carrying this T cell receptor beta chain was seen a few times. Its antigen is undetermined. The data belong to a study of response to subunit inactivated influenza vaccine. The study's findings and limits: Authors suggested few new T cells are recruited by each seasonal influenza vaccination.

Each CDR3 protein gets one entry after TCRdb re-called the RT-PCR reads with MiXCR. The profile shows 150,000 to 200,000 distinct CDR3 sequences, about an eighth of them singletons. Germline V lookup: CDR1 LGHNA, CDR2 YNFKEQ. The V segment lost 1 base and the J segment 6 bases; nucleotides outside the gene matches: 8. CDR3 length equals 16 residues. The data also belong to a second study, concerning T cells expressing NK-cell markers. That source reports: cDNA encoding TCR beta was synthesized via 5'RACE template switching incorporating UMIs. What remained unclear was the HCMV specificity of expanded NKG2C+ T cell clones.

The sequences come from CD8+ T cells sorted from PBMCs, collected less than 13 days after vaccination. V is TRBV4-2 and J is TRBJ2-3; 9 bases map to TRBD1. This receptor was taken from a man aged 45-65 years who received an inactivated influenza vaccine. CDR3 loop: CASSQGQGVVRDTQYF. The CDR3 region has the DNA TGTGCCAGCAGCCAAGGACAGGGGGTAGTTCGGGATACGCAGTATTTT.